This TCR beta chain derives from a study of blood T cell repertoires in COVID-19. Background on the study: Collection of acute and convalescent COVID-19 samples took place in the United States, Italy and Spain.

There are 15 residues in the CDR3. CDR1 SGHRS and CDR2 YFSETQ come from the germline V gene. Unmatched junction bases numbered 5, after V lost 5 bases and J lost 2 bases. Here immunoSEQ multiplex PCR was the method, and the copy in TCRdb shows in-frame clones only, minus some. The sample gives some 120,000 clones, roughly 80% of which show up once; roughly 12% is in the top ten. This clonotype was obtained from a human donor in a cohort sampled during active COVID-19. The V call is TRBV5-1, the J call TRBJ2-2; 8 bases match TRBD1. The sequencing input was peripheral blood. CDR3 region: CASRQDRVNTGELFF. CDR3 DNA sequence: TGCGCCAGCAGACAGGACAGGGTTAACACCGGGGAGCTGTTTTTT.